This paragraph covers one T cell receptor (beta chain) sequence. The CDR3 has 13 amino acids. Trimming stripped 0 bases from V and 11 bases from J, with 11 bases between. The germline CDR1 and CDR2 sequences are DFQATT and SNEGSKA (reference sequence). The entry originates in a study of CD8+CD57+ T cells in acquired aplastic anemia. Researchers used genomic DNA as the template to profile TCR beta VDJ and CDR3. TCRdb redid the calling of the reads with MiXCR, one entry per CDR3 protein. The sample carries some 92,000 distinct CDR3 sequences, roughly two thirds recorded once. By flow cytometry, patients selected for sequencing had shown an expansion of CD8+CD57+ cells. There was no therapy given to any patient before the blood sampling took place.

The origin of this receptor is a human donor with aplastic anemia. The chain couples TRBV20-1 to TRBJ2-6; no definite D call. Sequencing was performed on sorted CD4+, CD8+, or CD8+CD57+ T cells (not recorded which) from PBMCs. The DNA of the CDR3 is TGCAGTGCTAGAGAGGTCAGTCGTGACGTCCTGACTTTC. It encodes CSAREVSRDVLTF.